This T cell receptor beta chain originates from a study of blood T cell repertoires in COVID-19. Study background: COVID-19 samples, acute and convalescent, were from the United States, Italy and Spain. PBMCs, B-cell-depleted T cells, or T cells were the source of the cDNA or gDNA that made up the material.

Profiling relied on immunoSEQ multiplex PCR, and the TCRdb table lists in-frame clones only, not all of them. The top ten hold 1% of the sample, which has 300,000 or so clones, around 86% seen once. Germline trimming cut 0 bases from V and 9 bases from J; bases unmatched to any gene: 3. Germline values: CDR1 LGHNA, CDR2 YSLEER. This CDR3 has 13 residues. The gene calls are TRBV4-3 and TRBJ2-7; 9 nucleotides match TRBD1. The sequenced material came from peripheral blood. The sequence came from a man aged 50 to 59 with active or convalescent COVID-19. CDR3 in DNA: TGCGCCAGCAGCCAAGATGGGACAGGGCGGCAGTACTTC. It yields the protein CASSQDGTGRQYF.